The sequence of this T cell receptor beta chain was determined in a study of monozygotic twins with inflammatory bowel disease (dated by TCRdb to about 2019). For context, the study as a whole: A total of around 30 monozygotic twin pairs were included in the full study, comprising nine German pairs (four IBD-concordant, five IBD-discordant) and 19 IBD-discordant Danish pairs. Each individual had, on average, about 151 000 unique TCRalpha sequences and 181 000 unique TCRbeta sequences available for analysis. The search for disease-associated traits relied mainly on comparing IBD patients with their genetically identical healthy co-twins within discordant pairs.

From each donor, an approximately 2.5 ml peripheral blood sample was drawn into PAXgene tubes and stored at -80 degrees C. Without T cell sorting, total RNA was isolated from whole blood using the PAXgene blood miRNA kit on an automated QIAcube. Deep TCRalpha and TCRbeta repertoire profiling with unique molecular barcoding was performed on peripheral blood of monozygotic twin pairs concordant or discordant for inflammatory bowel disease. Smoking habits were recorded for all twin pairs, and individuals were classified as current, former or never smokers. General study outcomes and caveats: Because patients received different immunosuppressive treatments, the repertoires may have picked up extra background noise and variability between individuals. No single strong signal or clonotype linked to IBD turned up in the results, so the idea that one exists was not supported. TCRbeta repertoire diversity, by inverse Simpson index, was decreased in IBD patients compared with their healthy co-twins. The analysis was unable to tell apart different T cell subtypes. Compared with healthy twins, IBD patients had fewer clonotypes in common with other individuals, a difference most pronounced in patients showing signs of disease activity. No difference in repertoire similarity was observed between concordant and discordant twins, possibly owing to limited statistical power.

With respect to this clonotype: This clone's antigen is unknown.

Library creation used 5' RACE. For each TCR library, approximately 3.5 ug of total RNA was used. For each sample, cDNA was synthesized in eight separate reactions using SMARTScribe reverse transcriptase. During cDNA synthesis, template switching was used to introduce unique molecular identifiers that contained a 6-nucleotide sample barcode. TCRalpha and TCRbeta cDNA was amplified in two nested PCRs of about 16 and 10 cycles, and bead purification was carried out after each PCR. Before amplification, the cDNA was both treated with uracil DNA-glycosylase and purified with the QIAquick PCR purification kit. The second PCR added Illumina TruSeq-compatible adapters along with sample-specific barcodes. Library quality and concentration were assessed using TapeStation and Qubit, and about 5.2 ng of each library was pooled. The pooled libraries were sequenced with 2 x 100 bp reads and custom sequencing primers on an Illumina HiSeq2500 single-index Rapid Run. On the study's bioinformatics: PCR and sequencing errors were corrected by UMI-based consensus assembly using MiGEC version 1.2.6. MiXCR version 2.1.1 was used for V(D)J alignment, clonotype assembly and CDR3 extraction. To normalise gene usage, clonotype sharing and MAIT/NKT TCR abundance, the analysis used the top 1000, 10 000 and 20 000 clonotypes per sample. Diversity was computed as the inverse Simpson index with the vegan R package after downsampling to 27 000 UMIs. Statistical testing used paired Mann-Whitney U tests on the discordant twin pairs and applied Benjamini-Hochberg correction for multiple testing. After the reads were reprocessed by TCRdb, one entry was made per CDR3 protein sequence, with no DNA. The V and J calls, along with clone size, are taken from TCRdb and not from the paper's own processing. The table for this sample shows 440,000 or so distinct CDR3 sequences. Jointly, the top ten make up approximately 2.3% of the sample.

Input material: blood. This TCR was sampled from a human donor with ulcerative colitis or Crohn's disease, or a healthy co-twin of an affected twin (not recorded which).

The CDR3 is CSAEGRDGPYQETQYF. Recombination linked TRBV29-1 to TRBJ2-5; TCRdb outputs TRBD1, but without DNA this stays unchecked. Via the germline V gene, CDR1 is SQVTM and CDR2 ANQGSEA. From its cysteine to its phenylalanine, the CDR3 spans 16 amino acids. The DNA is not on file.